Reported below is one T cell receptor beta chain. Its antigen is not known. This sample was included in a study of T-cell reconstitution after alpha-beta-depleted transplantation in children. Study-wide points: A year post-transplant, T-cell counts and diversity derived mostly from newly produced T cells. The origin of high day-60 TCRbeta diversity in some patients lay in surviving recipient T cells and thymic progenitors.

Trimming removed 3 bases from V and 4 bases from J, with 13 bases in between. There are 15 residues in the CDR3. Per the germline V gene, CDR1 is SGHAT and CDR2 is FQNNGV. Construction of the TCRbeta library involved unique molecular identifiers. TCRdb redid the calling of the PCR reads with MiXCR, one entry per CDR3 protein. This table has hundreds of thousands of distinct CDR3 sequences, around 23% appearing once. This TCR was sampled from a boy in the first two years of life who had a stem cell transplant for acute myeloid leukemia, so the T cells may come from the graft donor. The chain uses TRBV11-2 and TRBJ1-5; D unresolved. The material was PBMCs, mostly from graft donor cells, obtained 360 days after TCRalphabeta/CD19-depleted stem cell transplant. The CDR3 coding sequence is TGTGCCAGCAGCTTCAACCGGGAGGGAAATCAGCCCCAGCATTTT. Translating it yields CASSFNREGNQPQHF.